These 14 T cell receptor beta chains were all obtained from the same sample, sequenced in a study of cytomegalovirus exposure and HLA in healthy donors. The primer mix had 60 Vbeta and 13 Jbeta primers. TCRdb keeps only in-frame clones here, not all; method: immunoSEQ multiplex PCR. This table has about 220,000 clones, 82% appearing once. The sequenced material came from PBMCs. Receptors were obtained from a middle-aged woman in good health and CMV-seropositive.

This chain uses TRBV5-6 with TRBJ1-2, with 10 nucleotides matching TRBD1. The V gene end was trimmed by 4 bases and the J gene end by 3 bases; junction bases not matched to a gene: 9. Germline V gives CDR1 SGHDT, CDR2 YYEEEE. CDR3 length: 16 residues. CDR3 sequence reads: CASSPGTGVVDYGYTF. The CDR3 DNA follows: TGTGCCAGCAGCCCCGGGACAGGGGTTGTTGACTATGGCTACACCTTC.

The chain employs TRBV9 and TRBJ2-3; no definite D call. The V end lost 3 bases, the J end lost 7 bases, and 9 bases lay between the germline ends. Looked up from germline, CDR1 is SGDLS and CDR2 is YYNGEE. The CDR3 extends over 12 amino acids. The CDR3 protein is CASSAQRNTQYF. CDR3 nucleotide sequence: TGTGCCAGCAGCGCCCAGAGGAATACGCAGTATTTT.

The chain recombines TRBV9 with TRBJ2-2; D is ambiguous. The CDR3 covers 14 residues. V gave up 3 bases and J gave up 6 bases, with 12 bases separating them. CDR1 SGDLS and CDR2 YYNGEE come from the germline V gene. CDR3 bases: TGTGCCAGCAGCGCCGATGATGCGGCCGGGGAGCTGTTTTTT. Protein product: CASSADDAAGELFF. The variable domain in full, with the rest retrieved from reference TRBV9 and TRBJ2-2, is DSGVTQTPKHLITATGQRVTLRCSPRSGDLSVYWYQQSLDQGLQFLIQYYNGEERAKGNILERFSAQQFPDLHSELNLSSLELGDSALYFCASSADDAAGELFFGEGSRLTVL.

The rearrangement links TRBV7-6 to TRBJ2-7; 14 bases match TRBD2. The CDR3 contains 15 residues. CDR1 SGHVS and CDR2 FNYEAQ come from the germline V gene. Unmatched junction bases numbered 5, after V lost 5 bases and J lost 5 bases. The CDR3, as DNA: TGTGCCAGCAGCCCGGGACTAGCGGGGGTCGACGAGCAGTACTTC. Translating gives CASSPGLAGVDEQYF. Full variable domain (outside the CDR3, taken from reference TRBV7-6 and TRBJ2-7): GAGVSQSPRYKVTKRGQDVALRCDPISGHVSLYWYRQALGQGPEFLTYFNYEAQQDKSGLPNDRFSAERPEGSISTLTIQRTEQRDSAMYRCASSPGLAGVDEQYFGPGTRLTVT.

The chain has TRBV7-8 and TRBJ2-1, with 11 bases that match TRBD2. Germline lookup yields CDR1 SGHVS and CDR2 FQNEAQ. CDR3 length: 15 residues. V lost 4 bases to trimming and J lost 7 bases; unmatched junction nucleotides: 6. CDR3 nucleotides: TGTGCCAGCAGCTCCCTTAGCGGGAGGGGAAATGAGCAGTTCTTC. This translates into CASSSLSGRGNEQFF. The variable domain in full, completed from reference TRBV7-8 and TRBJ2-1, reads GAGVSQSPRYKVAKRGQDVALRCDPISGHVSLFWYQQALGQGPEFLTYFQNEAQLDKSGLPSDRFFAERPEGSVSTLKIQRTQQEDSAVYLCASSSLSGRGNEQFFGPGTRLTVL.

This rearrangement joins TRBV2 to TRBJ2-6; tentative D call: TRBD1 (5 bases). This CDR3 is 15 amino acids long. Trimming shortened V by 11 bases and J by 0 bases, and 14 bases separated the two germline ends. Looked up from germline, CDR1 is SNHLY and CDR2 is FYNNEI. The CDR3, as DNA: TGTGCCGGAAGAGAAGACAGCTCTGGGGCCAACGTCCTGACTTTC. The encoded protein is CAGREDSSGANVLTF.

This clone has a handful of counts. J is TRBJ1-2 and V is TRBV7-8; TRBD1 aligns across 9 bases. The CDR3 has 14 residues. V trimming: 4 bases; J trimming: 7 bases; junction bases outside the gene matches: 7. Per the germline V gene, CDR1 is SGHVS and CDR2 is FQNEAQ. The CDR3 DNA sequence: TGTGCCAGCAGCTCAACGCGACAGGGGGGTGGCTACACCTTC. Protein: CASSSTRQGGGYTF. Looking up the rest from reference TRBV7-8 and TRBJ1-2 gives the full variable domain: GAGVSQSPRYKVAKRGQDVALRCDPISGHVSLFWYQQALGQGPEFLTYFQNEAQLDKSGLPSDRFFAERPEGSVSTLKIQRTQQEDSAVYLCASSSTRQGGGYTFGSGTRLTVV.

J is TRBJ1-1 and V is TRBV19; D possibly corresponds to TRBD1 (5 bases). V was clipped by 6 bases and J by 3 bases, with 11 bases between them. Germline V lookup: CDR1 LNHDA, CDR2 SQIVND (reference sequence). The CDR3 length is 13 residues. CDR3 nucleotides: TGTGCCAGTAGCTCCGACAGAGACACTGAAGCTTTCTTT. This gives the protein CASSSDRDTEAFF.

This clone was counted only a few times. Additional DNA sequences in this sample encode the identical CDR3. The chain employs TRBV30 and TRBJ2-7, with TRBD1 as a possible D gene (6 bases). Germline V gene sequence: CDR1 GTSNPN, CDR2 SVGIG (reference sequence). The V gene lost 0 bases and the J gene lost 1 base, with 7 bases spanning the gap. The CDR3 loop spans 13 amino acids. The CDR3 DNA reads TGTGCCTGGAGTGTCGGACAGTCCTACGAGCAGTACTTC. The encoded protein is CAWSVGQSYEQYF.

Only a few counts were recorded for this clone. The rearrangement links TRBV19 to TRBJ1-1; TRBD1 matches at 7 bases. With V trimmed by 1 base and J by 1 base, 0 bases remained unmatched. This CDR3 comprises 14 residues. In germline, CDR1 is LNHDA, CDR2 SQIVND (reference sequence). CDR3 residues: CASSIGQGNTEAFF. The CDR3 nucleotides are TGTGCCAGTAGTATAGGACAGGGGAACACTGAAGCTTTCTTT.

V is TRBV19 and J is TRBJ1-5, with D perhaps matching TRBD1 (5 bases). The CDR3 is made up of 17 amino acids. CDR1 is LNHDA, CDR2 SQIVND, per germline (reference sequence). The germline V and J ends were trimmed by 5 bases and 2 bases, with 19 bases remaining between them. As DNA, the CDR3 is TGTGCCAGTAGTCGTGGGGGGGGAATTCGTGGCAATCAGCCCCAGCATTTT. Its protein is CASSRGGGIRGNQPQHF. Looking up the rest from reference TRBV19 and TRBJ1-5 gives the full variable domain: DGGITQSPKYLFRKEGQNVTLSCEQNLNHDAMYWYRQDPGQGLRLIYYSQIVNDFQKGDIAEGYSVSREKKESFPLTVTSAQKNPTAFYLCASSRGGGIRGNQPQHFGDGTRLSIL.

This sequence joins TRBV19 and TRBJ2-2, with TRBD2 matching 9 bases. The germline V gene has CDR1 LNHDA and CDR2 SQIVND (reference sequence). The CDR3 is made up of 15 amino acids. V lost 7 bases to trimming and J lost 4 bases; unmatched junction nucleotides: 7. The chain's CDR3 is CASTAGGAGTGELFF. CDR3 sequence (DNA): TGTGCCAGTACAGCGGGGGGCGCAGGCACCGGGGAGCTGTTTTTT.

V gene TRBV25-1 combines with J gene TRBJ1-1; tentative D call: TRBD1 (5 bases). The V gene's germline CDR1 is MGHDK and CDR2 SYGVNS. Trimming pared 2 bases from V and 11 bases from J, leaving 15 bases between. This CDR3 is built from 13 residues. The CDR3 nucleotides are TGTGCCAGCAGTGAACGTGGATCTGGGGCGGCTTTCTTT. The encoded protein is CASSERGSGAAFF.

This clone was counted between two and nine times. The chain has TRBV2 and TRBJ2-1; D unclear. V lost 6 bases and J 5 bases, leaving 8 bases between the germline ends. The germline V gene encodes CDR1 SNHLY and CDR2 FYNNEI. This CDR3 is built from 12 residues. The CDR3 DNA sequence: TGTGCCAGCAGGGTCAGCGACAATGAGCAGTTCTTC. Protein sequence: CASRVSDNEQFF.